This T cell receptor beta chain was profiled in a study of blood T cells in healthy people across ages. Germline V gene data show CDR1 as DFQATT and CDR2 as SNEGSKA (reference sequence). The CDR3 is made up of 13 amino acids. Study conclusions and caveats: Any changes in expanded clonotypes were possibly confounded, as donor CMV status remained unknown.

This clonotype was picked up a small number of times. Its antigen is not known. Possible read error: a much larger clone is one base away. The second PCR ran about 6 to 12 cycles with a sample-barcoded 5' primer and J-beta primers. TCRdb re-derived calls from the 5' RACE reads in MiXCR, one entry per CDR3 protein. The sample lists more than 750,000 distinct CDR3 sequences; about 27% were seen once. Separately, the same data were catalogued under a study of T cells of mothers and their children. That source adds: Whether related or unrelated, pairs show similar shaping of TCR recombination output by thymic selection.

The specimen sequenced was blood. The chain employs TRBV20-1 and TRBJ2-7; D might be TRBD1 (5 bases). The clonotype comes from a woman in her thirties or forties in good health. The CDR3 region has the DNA TGCAATGCTAGTAAGGCGCAGGGTTACGAGCAGTACTTC. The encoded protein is CNASKAQGYEQYF.